A single sample is the source of the 3 T cell receptor beta chains below, sequenced in a study of beta chain features in type 1 diabetes. The entirety of the isolated RNA underwent reverse transcription, so expressed TCRB transcripts were sequenced. Sequenced by immunoSEQ multiplex PCR; TCRdb stores in-frame clones only, minus some. The data show around 500,000 clones, roughly 11% seen once. The sequenced material came from naive CD4+ T cells from blood. These receptors came from a woman between 18 and 29 years old in good health.

This clone was found a few times. The gene calls are TRBV18 and TRBJ1-1, with D hard to call. Germline CDR1 KGHSH, CDR2 LQKENI. Trimming left V 5 bases short and J 2 bases short, with 12 bases between. The CDR3 has 14 amino acids. The CDR3: CASSSTDDNTEAFF. CDR3 in DNA: TGTGCCAGCTCATCTACAGACGACAACACTGAAGCTTTCTTT. Full variable domain (outside the CDR3, taken from reference TRBV18 and TRBJ1-1): NAGVMQNPRHLVRRRGQEARLRCSPMKGHSHVYWYRQLPEEGLKFMVYLQKENIIDESGMPKERFSAEFPKEGPSILRIQQVVRGDSAAYFCASSSTDDNTEAFFGQGTRLTVV.

This chain uses TRBV30 with TRBJ2-7, with D uncertain. The CDR3 is 13 residues long. CDR1 is GTSNPN and CDR2 is SVGIG in the germline V gene (reference sequence). The ends were cut back, 2 bases at V and 2 bases at J, with 10 bases in the middle. DNA for the CDR3: TGTGCCTGGAGTACTGGACGGGCCTACGAGCAGTACTTC. It yields the protein CAWSTGRAYEQYF.

This clone occurred a few times. In DNA, the CDR3 is TGTGCCAGCAGCCCCAGGGGAGAGACCCAGTACTTC. Translated: CASSPRGETQYF. The chain uses TRBV2 and TRBJ2-5, with D perhaps matching TRBD1 (6 bases). There are 12 residues in the CDR3. The V and J ends lost 6 bases and 4 bases respectively, with 9 bases between them. CDR1 SNHLY and CDR2 FYNNEI come from the germline V gene.